The rows below give T cell receptor beta chains drawn from one sample of a study of blood T cell repertoires in COVID-19. The repertoire was sequenced with immunoSEQ multiplex PCR; TCRdb's copy has only in-frame clones and lacks some. This table holds approximately 210,000 clones, 85% found once. Material for sequencing was peripheral blood. The receptors stem from a man in his 60s with COVID-19, enrolled during active disease. Both conserved end residues are part of each CDR3. Fields, in order: V gene, D gene, clone size, J gene, CDR3 length, CDR3 protein, CDR3 DNA. D genes are given only for firm matches. The size of a clone is reported for some rows only, either as once, few or many, or as a class for expanded clones.

TRBV7-2,NA,NA,TRBJ1-2,11,CASSLVDSAAF,TGTGCCAGCAGCTTAGTAGACAGTGCCGCTTTC
TRBV5-5,TRBD1,few,TRBJ1-5,15,CASSLVGQPNQPQHF,TGTGCCAGCAGCTTGGTGGGACAGCCTAATCAGCCCCAGCATTTT
TRBV5-1,NA,once,TRBJ2-7,15,CASRAEPPFFYEQYF,TGCGCCAGCAGGGCAGAACCACCATTTTTCTACGAGCAGTACTTC
TRBV5-6,NA,NA,TRBJ1-3,15,CASSTIRASGNTIYF,TGTGCCAGCAGCACCATCAGGGCGTCTGGAAACACCATATATTTT
TRBV6-5,NA,NA,TRBJ1-4,13,CASMAGRFGKLFF,TGTGCCAGCATGGCGGGGCGGTTTGGAAAACTGTTTTTT
TRBV6-5,NA,few,TRBJ1-1,14,CATQNLGQGTEAFF,TGTGCCACCCAGAATCTGGGGCAGGGCACTGAAGCTTTCTTT
TRBV5-1,TRBD1,NA,TRBJ1-2,17,CASSLTFPTGPIYSYTF,TGCGCCAGCAGCTTGACATTTCCGACAGGGCCCATCTATTCCTACACCTTC
TRBV19,TRBD1,NA,TRBJ2-1,15,CASSTYRTGDTEQFF,TGTGCCAGTAGTACGTATAGGACAGGGGATACTGAGCAGTTCTTC
TRBV6-5,NA,NA,TRBJ1-1,14,CASSTQGLNTEAFF,TGTGCCAGCAGCACACAGGGATTGAACACTGAAGCTTTCTTT
TRBV13,NA,NA,TRBJ1-4,13,CASSYGSEEKLFF,TGTGCCAGCAGCTACGGATCGGAGGAAAAACTGTTTTTT
TRBV5-1,NA,NA,TRBJ1-2,17,CASSLAGGGTANYGYTF,TGCGCCAGCAGCTTGGCCGGCGGGGGAACAGCTAACTATGGCTACACCTTC
TRBV2,NA,NA,TRBJ2-4,15,CASKEGRVAKNIQYF,TGTGCCAGCAAAGAGGGAAGGGTAGCCAAAAACATTCAGTACTTC
TRBV18,NA,NA,TRBJ2-3,16,CASSLVSQTSTDTQYF,TGTGCCAGCTCACTCGTCTCGCAAACTAGCACAGATACGCAGTATTTT
TRBV19,NA,NA,TRBJ2-3,14,CASSMPGSTDTQYF,TGTGCCAGTAGTATGCCCGGGAGCACAGATACGCAGTATTTT
TRBV5-5,NA,NA,TRBJ1-5,15,CASSLEHGSRGPQHF,TGTGCCAGCAGCTTGGAGCATGGTTCCCGGGGGCCCCAGCATTTT
TRBV7-9,TRBD2,NA,TRBJ2-7,15,CASSHDSGGYYEQYF,TGTGCCAGCAGCCATGACTCCGGGGGGTACTACGAGCAGTACTTC
TRBV19,NA,NA,TRBJ2-2,12,CAGQGPGGELFF,TGTGCCGGCCAAGGGCCAGGGGGGGAGCTGTTTTTT
TRBV10-3,NA,NA,TRBJ1-3,15,CAINNSSVPGNTIYF,TGTGCCATCAATAATTCGTCAGTTCCTGGAAACACCATATATTTT
TRBV6-2/TRBV6-3,NA,NA,TRBJ1-1,13,CASSWDWRTEAFF,TGTGCCAGCAGTTGGGACTGGAGGACTGAAGCTTTCTTT
TRBV30,NA,NA,TRBJ1-1,13,CAWRSWTEPEAFF,TGTGCCTGGAGGTCATGGACAGAACCTGAAGCTTTCTTT
TRBV7-8,NA,NA,TRBJ1-5,17,CASSIQPSVERNQPQHF,TGTGCCAGCAGCATTCAACCCTCAGTGGAGCGCAATCAGCCCCAGCATTTT
TRBV30,TRBD1,NA,TRBJ2-7,14,CACTGTGSYYEQYF,TGTGCCTGTACCGGGACAGGGTCTTACTACGAGCAGTACTTC
TRBV3-1/TRBV3-2,TRBD2,NA,TRBJ2-3,16,CASSLRVGGSTDTQYF,TGTGCCAGCAGCCTCAGGGTCGGGGGGTCCACAGATACGCAGTATTTT
TRBV5-4,NA,NA,TRBJ2-5,13,CASSLEQGKTQYF,TGTGCCAGCAGCTTGGAGCAGGGAAAGACCCAGTACTTC
TRBV9,TRBD1,NA,TRBJ1-1,13,CASSGQGNTEAFF,TGTGCCAGCAGCGGACAGGGGAACACTGAAGCTTTCTTT
TRBV10-1,NA,NA,TRBJ2-2,13,CASSEKLTGELFF,TGCGCCAGCAGTGAAAAACTCACCGGGGAGCTGTTTTTT
TRBV4-1,NA,NA,TRBJ2-5,14,CASSQEGSGETQYF,TGCGCCAGCAGCCAAGAGGGCAGCGGGGAGACCCAGTACTTC
TRBV9,NA,NA,TRBJ1-1,15,CASSVDGRSNTEAFF,TGTGCCAGCAGCGTAGACGGGAGGAGTAACACTGAAGCTTTCTTT
TRBV19,TRBD2,NA,TRBJ2-3,15,CASSGLAGSTDTQYF,TGTGCCAGTAGTGGACTAGCGGGCAGCACAGATACGCAGTATTTT
TRBV27,NA,NA,TRBJ1-5,14,CASSFGHSNQPQHF,TGTGCCAGCAGTTTTGGCCATAGCAATCAGCCCCAGCATTTT
TRBV27,NA,NA,TRBJ2-1,15,CASSFSGLLYNEQFF,TGTGCCAGCAGTTTTTCGGGACTCCTCTACAATGAGCAGTTCTTC
TRBV1,NA,once,TRBJ1-2,11,CTSFNRGGYTF,TGCACCAGCTTTAACAGGGGAGGCTACACCTTC
TRBV12-3/TRBV12-4,NA,NA,TRBJ1-1,12,CASSLRQQEAFF,TGTGCCAGCAGTTTACGACAGCAAGAAGCTTTCTTT
TRBV19,TRBD1,NA,TRBJ1-1,16,CASSTPGQGADTEAFF,TGTGCCAGTAGTACCCCGGGACAGGGGGCGGACACTGAAGCTTTCTTT
TRBV27,TRBD1,NA,TRBJ1-2,14,CASSSGQGNYGYTF,TGTGCCAGCAGTTCTGGACAGGGAAACTATGGCTACACCTTC
TRBV24-1,NA,NA,TRBJ1-4,15,CATSAAAGLGEKLFF,TGTGCCACCAGTGCTGCCGCAGGGTTAGGGGAAAAACTGTTTTTT
TRBV5-1,NA,NA,TRBJ1-4,15,CASSVDRRPNEKLFF,TGCGCCAGCAGCGTTGACAGGAGGCCTAATGAAAAACTGTTTTTT
TRBV2,TRBD1,NA,TRBJ2-2,15,CASSRDRRNTGELFF,TGTGCCAGCAGTCGGGACAGGAGGAACACCGGGGAGCTGTTTTTT
TRBV6-6,NA,NA,TRBJ1-1,15,CASSYGFGGLTEAFF,TGTGCCAGCAGTTACGGCTTTGGGGGACTCACTGAAGCTTTCTTT
TRBV5-1,NA,NA,TRBJ2-1,15,CASSLSLAERGEQFF,TGCGCCAGCAGCTTGTCTCTAGCCGAGCGAGGTGAGCAGTTCTTC
TRBV10-1,TRBD1,NA,TRBJ2-7,14,CASRDRVDYYEQYF,TGCGCCAGCAGAGACAGGGTCGACTACTACGAGCAGTACTTC
TRBV9,TRBD1,NA,TRBJ2-2,18,CASSARDRPLANTGELFF,TGTGCCAGCAGCGCCCGGGACAGACCTCTTGCGAACACCGGGGAGCTGTTTTTT